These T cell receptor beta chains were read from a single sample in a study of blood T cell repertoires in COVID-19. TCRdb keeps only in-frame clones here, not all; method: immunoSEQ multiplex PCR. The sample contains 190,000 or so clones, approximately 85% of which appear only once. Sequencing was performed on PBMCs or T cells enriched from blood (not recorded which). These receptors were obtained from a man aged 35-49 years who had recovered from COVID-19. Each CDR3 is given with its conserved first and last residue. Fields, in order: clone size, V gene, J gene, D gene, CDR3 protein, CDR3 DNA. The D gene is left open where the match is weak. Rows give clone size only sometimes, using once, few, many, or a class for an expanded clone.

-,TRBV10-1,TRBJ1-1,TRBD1,CASSESPGTGTEAFF,TGCGCCAGCAGTGAGTCACCTGGGACAGGCACTGAAGCTTTCTTT
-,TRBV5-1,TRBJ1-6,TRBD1,CASSSGQEPAPLHF,TGCGCCAGCAGCTCCGGACAGGAACCTGCGCCCCTCCACTTT
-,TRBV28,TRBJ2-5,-,CASSSGDMQETQYF,TGTGCCAGCAGTTCCGGGGACATGCAAGAGACCCAGTACTTC
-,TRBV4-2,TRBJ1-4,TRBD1,CASSQATGGPNEKLFF,TGTGCCAGCAGCCAGGCGACAGGGGGGCCTAATGAAAAACTGTTTTTT
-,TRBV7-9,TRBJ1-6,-,CASSLERGGSPLHF,TGTGCCAGCAGCTTAGAACGGGGAGGATCACCCCTCCACTTT
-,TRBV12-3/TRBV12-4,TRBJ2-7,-,CASSGLSYEQYF,TGTGCCAGCAGTGGACTCTCCTACGAGCAGTACTTC
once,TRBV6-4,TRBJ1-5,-,CAPLRDKGKDSNQPQHF,TGTGCCCCATTAAGAGATAAGGGGAAAGATAGCAATCAGCCCCAGCATTTT
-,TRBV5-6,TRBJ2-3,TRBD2,CASTSGDTQYF,TGTGCCAGCACTAGCGGAGATACGCAGTATTTT
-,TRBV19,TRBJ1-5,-,CASSTQGNQPQHF,TGTGCCAGTAGTACCCAGGGCAATCAGCCCCAGCATTTT
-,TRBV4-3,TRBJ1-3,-,CASSQERTGVGNTIYF,TGCGCCAGCAGCCAAGAACGGACGGGGGTCGGAAACACCATATATTTT
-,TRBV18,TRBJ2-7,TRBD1,CASSPYGQDLWDEQYF,TGTGCCAGCTCACCTTACGGACAGGATCTTTGGGACGAGCAGTACTTC
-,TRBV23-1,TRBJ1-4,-,CASSRRLFF,TGCGCCAGCAGTCGGAGACTGTTTTTT
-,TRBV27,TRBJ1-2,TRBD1,CASSMTGGPDYTF,TGTGCCAGCAGTATGACAGGGGGCCCGGACTACACCTTC
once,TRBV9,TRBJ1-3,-,CASSVGGASGNTIYF,TGTGCCAGCAGCGTAGGGGGAGCCTCTGGAAACACCATATATTTT
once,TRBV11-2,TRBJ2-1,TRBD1,CASSRGTGGHNEQFF,TGTGCCAGCAGCCGAGGGACAGGGGGACACAATGAGCAGTTCTTC
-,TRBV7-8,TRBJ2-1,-,CASNFYRFSSYNEQFF,TGTGCCAGCAACTTCTACAGGTTCAGCTCCTACAATGAGCAGTTCTTC
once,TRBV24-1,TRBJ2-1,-,CATSDPYSPSRSYNEQFF,TGTGCCACCAGTGATCCCTACTCCCCCTCCCGCTCCTACAATGAGCAGTTCTTC
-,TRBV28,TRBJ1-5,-,CASSLFKGDSNQPQHF,TGTGCCAGCAGTTTATTTAAGGGGGATAGCAATCAGCCCCAGCATTTT
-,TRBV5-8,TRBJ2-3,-,CASSSEGVSTDTQYF,TGTGCCAGCAGTTCCGAGGGGGTTAGCACAGATACGCAGTATTTT
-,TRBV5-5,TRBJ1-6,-,CASSLTESPLHF,TGTGCCAGCAGCTTGACAGAATCACCCCTCCACTTT
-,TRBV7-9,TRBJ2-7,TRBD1,CASARDRNEQYF,TGTGCCAGCGCCCGGGACAGGAACGAGCAGTACTTC
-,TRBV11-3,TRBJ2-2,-,CASSSHPWQGGDTGELFF,TGTGCCAGCAGCTCACACCCGTGGCAGGGCGGCGACACCGGGGAGCTGTTTTTT
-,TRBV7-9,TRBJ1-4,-,CASSEGLEKLFF,TGTGCCAGCAGCGAGGGACTCGAAAAACTGTTTTTT
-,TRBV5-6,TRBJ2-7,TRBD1,CASSFGTGPYEQYF,TGTGCCAGCAGCTTCGGGACAGGGCCCTACGAGCAGTACTTC
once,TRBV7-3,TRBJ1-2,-,CASSLGAFGYTF,TGTGCCAGCAGCTTAGGGGCATTCGGCTACACCTTC
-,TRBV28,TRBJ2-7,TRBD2,CASHTQGTSSYEQYF,TGTGCCAGCCACACACAGGGGACTAGCAGTTACGAGCAGTACTTC
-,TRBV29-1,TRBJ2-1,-,CSVVQGGREQFF,TGCAGCGTTGTACAGGGGGGGAGGGAGCAGTTCTTC
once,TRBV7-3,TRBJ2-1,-,CASSLVGNEQFF,TGTGCCAGCAGCTTAGTCGGTAATGAGCAGTTCTTC
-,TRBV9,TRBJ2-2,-,CASSVGSANTGELFF,TGTGCCAGCAGCGTGGGTAGCGCGAACACCGGGGAGCTGTTTTTT